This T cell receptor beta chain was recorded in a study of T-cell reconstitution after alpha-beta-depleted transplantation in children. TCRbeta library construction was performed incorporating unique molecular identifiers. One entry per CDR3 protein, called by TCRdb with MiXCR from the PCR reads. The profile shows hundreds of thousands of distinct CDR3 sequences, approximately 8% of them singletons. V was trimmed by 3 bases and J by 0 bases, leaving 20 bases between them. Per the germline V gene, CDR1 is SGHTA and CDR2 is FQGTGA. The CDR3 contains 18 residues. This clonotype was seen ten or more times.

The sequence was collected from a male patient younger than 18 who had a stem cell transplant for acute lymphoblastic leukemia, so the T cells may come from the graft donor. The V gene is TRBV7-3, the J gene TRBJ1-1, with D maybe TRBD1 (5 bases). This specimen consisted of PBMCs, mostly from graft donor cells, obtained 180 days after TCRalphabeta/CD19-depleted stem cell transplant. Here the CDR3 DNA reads TGTGCCAGCAGCTTCTTCAGGGCGGCGGCACTCATGAACACTGAAGCTTTCTTT. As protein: CASSFFRAAALMNTEAFF. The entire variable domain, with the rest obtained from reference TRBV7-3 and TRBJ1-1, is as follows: GAGVSQTPSNKVTEKGKYVELRCDPISGHTALYWYRQSLGQGPEFLIYFQGTGAADDSGLPNDRFFAVRPEGSVSTLKIQRTERGDSAVYLCASSFFRAAALMNTEAFFGQGTRLTVV.